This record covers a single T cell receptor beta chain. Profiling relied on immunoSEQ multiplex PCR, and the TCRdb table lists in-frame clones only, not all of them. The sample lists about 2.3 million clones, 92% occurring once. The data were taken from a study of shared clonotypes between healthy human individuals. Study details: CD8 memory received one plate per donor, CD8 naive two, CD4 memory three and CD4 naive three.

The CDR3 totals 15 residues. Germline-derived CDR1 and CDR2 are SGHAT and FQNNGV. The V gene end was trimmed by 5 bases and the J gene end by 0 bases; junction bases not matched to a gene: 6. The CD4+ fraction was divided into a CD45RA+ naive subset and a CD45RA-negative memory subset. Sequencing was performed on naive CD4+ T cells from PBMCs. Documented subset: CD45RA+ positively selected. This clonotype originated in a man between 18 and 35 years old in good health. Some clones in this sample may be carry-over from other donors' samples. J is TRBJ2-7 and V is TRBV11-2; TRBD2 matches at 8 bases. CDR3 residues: CASSALAGNSYEQYF. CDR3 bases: TGTGCCAGCAGCGCCCTAGCGGGTAACTCCTACGAGCAGTACTTC.